This TCR beta chain was identified during a study of tumor-infiltrating lymphocytes in primary liver carcinoma. The wider study: Each participant had primary liver carcinoma, and surgical resection was the treatment. Per sample, productive TCRbeta reads numbered roughly 3.65 to 7.13 million, similar across tissue types. Study results and limitations: Comparison of CD4+ and CD8+ repertoires was precluded by bulk unsorted samples.

Germline DNA was also extracted, with blood RNA taken from unsorted whole blood. CDR1 is SGHAT and CDR2 is FQNNGV in the germline V gene. The CDR3 totals 13 residues. The input was 400 to 500 ng total RNA; TCR beta cDNA was made from it with a constant-region primer. Each TCR beta library was derived from three nested multiplex PCR rounds that employed slightly modified ARM-PCR. In the first two PCR rounds, TRBV1-TRBV30 forward primers were paired with a C-beta reverse primer, and each round lasted approximately 10 cycles. A single record per CDR3 protein comes from TCRdb applying MiXCR to the multiplex PCR reads. The sample holds 250,000 to 350,000 distinct CDR3 sequences; 50% to 60% are singletons and the top ten take about 15%. As regards this clonotype: Its matching antigen is unknown. The junction differs from germline at one of its ends, possibly a read error.

Source material: peripheral blood. The TCR originated in a woman aged 25 to 39 with primary liver carcinoma and hepatitis B virus infection. The rearrangement joins TRBV11-2 to TRBJ2-7; D remains unclear. CDR3 sequence (DNA): TGTGCTAGCAGCTTACACGGTGGAGTCGAGCAGTACTTC. It codes for CASSLHGGVEQYF.